This entry lists 9 T cell receptor beta chains sequenced from one sample in a study of control samples from healthy donors and cancer patients. Profiled with immunoSEQ multiplex PCR; TCRdb holds only in-frame clones, not every one. This table has fewer than 85,000 clones, roughly 91% appearing once. The sample was blood. These TCRs come from a man aged 25-45 years in good health.

The chain employs TRBV27 and TRBJ2-2; 7 nucleotides align to TRBD2. V shed 2 bases, J shed 4 bases, and the junction held 4 bases outside the gene matches. Germline lookup yields CDR1 MNHEY and CDR2 SMNVEV (reference sequence). The CDR3 consists of 15 residues. The CDR3 loop reads CASSLKTGGTGELFF. CDR3 bases: TGTGCCAGCAGTTTAAAGACGGGAGGCACCGGGGAGCTGTTTTTT.

The V gene is TRBV25-1, the J gene TRBJ1-4; D ambiguous. The germline V gene encodes CDR1 MGHDK and CDR2 SYGVNS. The V gene lost 8 bases and the J gene lost 5 bases, with 12 bases spanning the gap. The CDR3 sequence is 13 residues long. CDR3 nucleotides: TGTGCCAGCTATCATGCGGAGAATGAAAAACTGTTTTTT. As protein: CASYHAENEKLFF.

The chain has TRBV25-1 and TRBJ2-1, with D possibly being TRBD1 (5 bases). This CDR3 is built from 11 residues. V lost 7 bases and J lost 7, with 8 bases in between. Per germline, CDR1 MGHDK and CDR2 SYGVNS. The CDR3 sequence: CASTQGNEQFF. The CDR3 bases are TGTGCCAGCACGCAGGGAAATGAGCAGTTCTTC.

This chain links TRBV7-2 with TRBJ2-1; 10 bases line up with TRBD2. Germline assignment: CDR1 SGHTA and CDR2 FQGNSA. The V gene end was trimmed by 1 base and the J gene end by 5 bases; junction bases not matched to a gene: 8. The CDR3 runs 17 residues. The CDR3 DNA reads as TGTGCCAGCAGCTTAGGCCCGGATAGCGGGAGGCACAATGAGCAGTTCTTC. Its protein is CASSLGPDSGRHNEQFF.

This clone has a single count. The CDR3 loop is CASRLPGGGQPQHF. In DNA, the CDR3 is TGTGCCAGCAGACTCCCCGGTGGGGGCCAGCCCCAGCATTTT. The chain combines TRBV6-6 with TRBJ1-5; TRBD1 is a possible D gene (6 bases). The germline V and J ends were trimmed by 6 bases and 7 bases, with 16 bases remaining between them. CDR1 and CDR2 (germline): MNHNY, SVGAGI (reference sequence). This CDR3 has 14 residues.

J is TRBJ2-2 and V is TRBV28; D is undetermined. The CDR3 consists of 13 residues. V was clipped by 6 bases and J by 3 bases, with 8 bases between them. In germline, CDR1 is MDHEN, CDR2 SYDVKM. The CDR3 loop is CASRRWDTGELFF. The CDR3 DNA reads as TGTGCCAGCAGGCGATGGGACACCGGGGAGCTGTTTTTT.

This clone has just one count. V and J are TRBV9 and TRBJ1-3, with 8 bases that match TRBD1. Germline-derived CDR1 and CDR2 are SGDLS and YYNGEE. The trim removed 0 bases at V and 3 bases at J, leaving 8 bases unmatched. The CDR3 totals 17 residues. The DNA of the CDR3 is TGTGCCAGCAGCGTAGATCTACTCGGACAGGGTGGAAACACCATATATTTT. Translating gives CASSVDLLGQGGNTIYF.

This rearrangement joins TRBV9 to TRBJ2-3; tentative D call: TRBD2 (6 bases). The ends were cut back, 4 bases at V and 2 bases at J, with 11 bases in the middle. This CDR3 is 14 amino acids long. Looked up from germline, CDR1 is SGDLS and CDR2 is YYNGEE. For the CDR3, the DNA is TGTGCCAGCAGCAGCGGGTTGTACACAGATACGCAGTATTTT. Translated: CASSSGLYTDTQYF.

This clone was counted once. The rearrangement joins TRBV5-1 to TRBJ2-7; 8 nucleotides line up with TRBD1. Per germline, CDR1 SGHRS and CDR2 YFSETQ. CDR3 length equals 14 residues. V lost 0 bases, J lost 2 bases, and 1 base stayed unmatched. Written as DNA, the CDR3 is TGCGCCAGCAGCTTGGAACAGGGGGCCTACGAGCAGTACTTC. Encoded protein: CASSLEQGAYEQYF. The variable domain in full, with the rest retrieved from reference TRBV5-1 and TRBJ2-7, is KAGVTQTPRYLIKTRGQQVTLSCSPISGHRSVSWYQQTPGQGLQFLFEYFSETQRNKGNFPGRFSGRQFSNSRSEMNVSTLELGDSALYLCASSLEQGAYEQYFGPGTRLTVT.